These 17 T cell receptor beta chains were all obtained from the same sample, sequenced in a study of blood T cell repertoires in COVID-19. The repertoire was sequenced with immunoSEQ multiplex PCR; TCRdb's copy has only in-frame clones and lacks some. The sample holds around 130,000 clones, around 80% seen once. The sample consisted of peripheral blood. These receptor sequences come from a man between 60 and 75 years old with active or convalescent COVID-19.

V is TRBV28 and J is TRBJ1-2, with D perhaps TRBD1 (5 bases). The V end was cut by 6 bases, the J end by 2 bases, with 7 bases between. The CDR3 is 12 residues long. Germline V gene lookup returns CDR1 MDHEN and CDR2 SYDVKM. The CDR3 loop reads CASSPGNYGYTF. Here the CDR3 DNA reads TGTGCCAGCAGCCCAGGGAACTATGGCTACACCTTC.

The rearrangement uses TRBV29-1 and TRBJ2-7; tentative D call: TRBD2 (5 bases). Trimming shortened V by 6 bases and J by 0 bases, and 12 bases separated the two germline ends. Germline V gene data show CDR1 as SQVTM and CDR2 as ANQGSEA. This CDR3 is 13 amino acids long. The CDR3 nucleotides read TGCAGCGTCCCGACGAGCGGCTCCTACGAGCAGTACTTC. Its protein product is CSVPTSGSYEQYF.

This sequence joins TRBV28 and TRBJ1-6; D is ambiguous. The CDR3 length is 12 residues. V lost 7 bases and J 13 bases, leaving 14 bases between the germline ends. Germline V lookup: CDR1 MDHEN, CDR2 SYDVKM. CDR3 in amino acids: CASTWGGKPLHF. CDR3 DNA: TGTGCCAGCACCTGGGGAGGGAAGCCCCTCCACTTT.

This clone came up once. V gene TRBV6-6 combines with J gene TRBJ1-5; D gene ambiguous. The V gene lost 2 bases and the J gene lost 11 bases, with 16 bases spanning the gap. The CDR3 has 14 amino acids. Germline CDR1 is MNHNY and CDR2 is SVGAGI (reference sequence). DNA of the CDR3: TGTGCCAGCAGTTACCCTCGGGATCTCGTTACCCAGCATTTT. Protein product: CASSYPRDLVTQHF.

V usage is TRBV11-1 and J usage is TRBJ1-1, with D maybe TRBD1 (5 bases). In germline, CDR1 is SGHAT, CDR2 FQDESV (reference sequence). The CDR3 is 14 amino acids. Trimming took off 5 bases at V and 1 base at J, with 11 bases between the two ends. As DNA, the CDR3 is TGTGCCAGCAGCCTTGGTGGACAGAACACTGAAGCTTTCTTT. Amino acid sequence: CASSLGGQNTEAFF.

The chain carries TRBV2 and TRBJ1-5; 9 bases are a match to TRBD1. V trimming: 6 bases; J trimming: 2 bases; junction bases outside the gene matches: 8. Germline V gene data show CDR1 as SNHLY and CDR2 as FYNNEI. The CDR3 is 16 amino acids. The CDR3 sequence is CASRGGQGFGNQPQHF. DNA of the CDR3: TGTGCCAGCAGGGGGGGACAGGGATTTGGCAATCAGCCCCAGCATTTT.

The rearrangement joins TRBV2 to TRBJ2-1, with D possibly matching TRBD2 (6 bases). V was cut by 5 bases and J by 10 bases, with 21 bases left in between. The CDR3 extends over 15 amino acids. CDR1 SNHLY and CDR2 FYNNEI come from the germline V gene. This chain's CDR3 is CASSLGLAPTDEQFF. In DNA, the CDR3 is TGTGCCAGCAGTTTAGGGCTAGCGCCTACGGACGAGCAGTTCTTC.

The rearrangement links TRBV4-1 to TRBJ1-5; TRBD1 might be the D (6 bases). CDR3 length: 14 residues. Germline-derived CDR1 and CDR2 are MGHRA and YSYEKL. V was cut by 4 bases and J by 3 bases, with 10 bases left in between. CDR3 nucleotide sequence: TGCGCCAGCAGCCTTGGACAGTCCAATCAGCCCCAGCATTTT. Protein sequence: CASSLGQSNQPQHF.

The chain couples TRBV7-3 to TRBJ2-3, with D possibly TRBD1 on 6 matching bases. From germline, CDR1 is SGHTA and CDR2 FQGTGA. V shed 7 bases and J shed 10 bases, with 24 bases lying between them. The CDR3 runs to 15 residues. The CDR3 sequence is CASTQTGTAKGAQYF. CDR3 in DNA: TGTGCCAGCACCCAAACGGGGACGGCAAAGGGGGCGCAGTATTTT.

The rearrangement joins TRBV27 to TRBJ2-7, with 10 bases matching TRBD2. V was clipped by 4 bases and J by 5 bases; unmatched bases: 5. The CDR3 runs to 14 residues. Germline CDR1 reads MNHEY; CDR2 reads SMNVEV (reference sequence). CDR3 in DNA: TGTGCCAGCAGTTCAGCGGGAGGGGTCCACGAGCAGTACTTC. It codes for CASSSAGGVHEQYF.

The chain joins TRBV5-6 to TRBJ2-2; TRBD1 aligns across 10 bases. The trim removed 3 bases at V and 3 bases at J, leaving 8 bases unmatched. This CDR3 spans 17 amino acids. In germline, CDR1 is SGHDT, CDR2 YYEEEE. The CDR3 nucleotides are TGTGCCAGCAGCTCGTATGACAGGGGGCGGTACACCGGGGAGCTGTTTTTT. Its protein product is CASSSYDRGRYTGELFF.

J is TRBJ2-3 and V is TRBV6-5, with a tentative D call TRBD2 (5 bases). The ends were cut back, 5 bases at V and 0 bases at J, with 12 bases in the middle. Looked up from germline, CDR1 is MNHEY and CDR2 is SVGAGI. This CDR3 is built from 15 residues. The DNA for the CDR3 is TGTGCCAGCAGTCACCGGGGTTCCAGCACAGATACGCAGTATTTT. Protein: CASSHRGSSTDTQYF.

This chain joins TRBV28 and TRBJ1-5; D is ambiguous. V was trimmed by 5 bases and J by 9 bases, leaving 8 bases between them. Germline loops: CDR1 MDHEN, CDR2 SYDVKM. The CDR3 totals 11 residues. In nucleotides, the CDR3 is TGTGCCAGCAGTGGGGAGCGGCCCCAGCATTTT. This gives the protein CASSGERPQHF. The entire variable domain, with the rest obtained from reference TRBV28 and TRBJ1-5, is as follows: DVKVTQSSRYLVKRTGEKVFLECVQDMDHENMFWYRQDPGLGLRLIYFSYDVKMKEKGDIPEGYSVSREKKERFSLILESASTNQTSMYLCASSGERPQHFGDGTRLSIL.

This clone has a handful of counts. The gene calls are TRBV11-2 and TRBJ2-6; a possible D gene is TRBD1 (5 bases). Germline V gene sequence: CDR1 SGHAT, CDR2 FQNNGV. There are 14 residues in the CDR3. The germline V and J ends were trimmed by 5 bases and 7 bases, with 12 bases remaining between them. CDR3 coding DNA: TGTGCCAGCAGCCCAGGGTCTCGAGCCAACGTCCTGACTTTC. It is translated as CASSPGSRANVLTF.

Of note for this clone: The sample contains more than one DNA sequence encoding this CDR3. J is TRBJ1-1 and V is TRBV10-3; no clear D. This CDR3 region has 13 residues. Trimming removed 5 bases at V and 4 bases at J, with 11 bases between. Germline V CDR1 and CDR2: ENHRY, SYGVKD. This CDR3 is CAISPQGSTEAFF. Written as DNA, the CDR3 is TGTGCCATCAGTCCCCAAGGGAGCACTGAAGCTTTCTTT.

The rearrangement uses TRBV13 and TRBJ1-3, with D tentatively TRBD1 (6 bases). Germline V gene sequence: CDR1 PRHDT, CDR2 FYEKMQ (reference sequence). This CDR3 has 15 residues. The V end was cut by 0 bases, the J end by 0 bases, with 6 bases between. The CDR3 coding sequence is TGTGCCAGCAGCTTAGGGGACAGCTCTGGAAACACCATATATTTT. This sequence encodes CASSLGDSSGNTIYF.

This clone was picked up one time. The chain employs TRBV3-1 (or the pseudogene TRBV3-2) and TRBJ2-3; 7 bases map to TRBD2. CDR3 length: 14 amino acids. Germline CDR1 is LGHDT and CDR2 is YNNKEL (reference sequence). The junction had 2 bases not matched to a gene; V was cut back by 4 bases and J by 1 base. CDR3 sequence: CASSPGGGTDTQYF. CDR3 nucleotides: TGTGCCAGCAGCCCGGGAGGCGGCACAGATACGCAGTATTTT.